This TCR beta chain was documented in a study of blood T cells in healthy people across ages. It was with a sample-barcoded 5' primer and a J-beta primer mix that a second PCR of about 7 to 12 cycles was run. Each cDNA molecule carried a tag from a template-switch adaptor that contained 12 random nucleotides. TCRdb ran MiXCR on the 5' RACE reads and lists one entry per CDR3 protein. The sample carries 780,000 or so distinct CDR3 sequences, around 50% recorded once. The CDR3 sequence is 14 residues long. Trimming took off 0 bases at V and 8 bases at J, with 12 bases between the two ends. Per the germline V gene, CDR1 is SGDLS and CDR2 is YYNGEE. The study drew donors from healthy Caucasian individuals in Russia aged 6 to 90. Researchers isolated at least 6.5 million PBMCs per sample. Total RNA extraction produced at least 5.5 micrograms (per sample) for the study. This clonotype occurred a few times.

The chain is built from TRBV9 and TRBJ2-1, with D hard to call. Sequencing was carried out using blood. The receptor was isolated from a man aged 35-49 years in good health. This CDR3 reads CASSVGIWADEQFF. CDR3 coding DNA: TGTGCCAGCAGCGTAGGGATCTGGGCGGATGAGCAGTTCTTC.